This TCR beta chain was sequenced in a study of cytomegalovirus exposure and HLA in healthy donors. Study-wide findings and caveats: Researchers reported in a later analysis that a missense DCLRE1C variant was tied to TCR beta V- and J-gene trimming.

Worth noting for this clone: Its antigen is currently unknown.

The PCR used 60 Vbeta and 13 Jbeta primers. The method was immunoSEQ multiplex PCR; TCRdb's version includes in-frame clones alone and lacks a portion of them. The table includes around 300,000 clones, 70% to 90% detected once. The sequence derives from a woman between 40 and 50 years old in good health and CMV-seropositive. Sequencing was performed on PBMCs.

The CDR3 spells CASSLEAGAVSSYEQYF. The DNA of the CDR3 is TGTGCCAGCAGCTTAGAAGCGGGAGCCGTTAGCTCCTACGAGCAGTACTTC. The gene calls are TRBV7-9 and TRBJ2-7; 8 bases map to TRBD2. The CDR3 spans 17 residues. The junction had 8 bases not matched to a gene; V was cut back by 1 base and J by 0 bases. Germline CDR1 and CDR2: SEHNR and FQNEAQ (reference sequence).